This T cell receptor beta chain was captured in a study of CD8 T cells in Susac syndrome. In blood CD8+ and CD4+ T cells, TCR beta underwent sequencing. Bulk CD8+ and CD4+ cells came from magnetic negative isolation; CD8+ TEMRA by FACS. An input of about 0.5 to 1 ug of RNA was subjected to reverse transcription using random hexamers. One entry per CDR3 protein results from TCRdb running MiXCR on the immunoSEQ multiplex PCR reads. Among approximately 100,000 distinct CDR3 sequences listed, about nine tenths were seen once. J was trimmed by 3 bases and V by 6 bases; bases with no gene match: 12. The germline CDR1 and CDR2 sequences are SEHNR and FQNEAQ (reference sequence). This CDR3 has 16 amino acids.

Sequencing was done on a sample of CD8+ T cells from PBMCs. This rearrangement joins TRBV7-9 to TRBJ1-2; TRBD1 aligns across 8 bases. This clonotype originated in a human donor in good health. This chain's CDR3 is CASRPTQTGAYYGYTF. The CDR3 DNA reads as TGTGCCAGCAGACCTACCCAGACAGGGGCCTACTATGGCTACACCTTC.